The clone carrying this T cell receptor beta chain occurred a few times. What it binds is not known. These data belong to a study of beta chain features in type 1 diabetes. Study-level results: For type 1 diabetes patients, VDJ junctions showed fewer insertions and more deletions. Type 1 diabetes patients had TCRB CDR3s that were shorter (moderately but significantly so) in all four CD4+ subsets.

Reverse transcription of all isolated RNA meant that expressed TCRB transcripts were sequenced. Measured with immunoSEQ multiplex PCR; TCRdb has only the in-frame clones, and not every one. This sample has hundreds of thousands of clones; roughly 13% occur once, and the top ten carry 0.03% to 0.045%. Germline-derived CDR1 and CDR2 are SGHRS and YFSETQ. The CDR3 is made up of 15 amino acids. Trimming removed 3 bases from V and 6 bases from J; junction bases left unmatched: 7. The chain employs TRBV5-1 and TRBJ1-5, with 9 nucleotides matching TRBD1. This receptor was taken from a man between 18 and 29 years old with type 1 diabetes. The source material was naive CD4+ T cells from blood. CDR3 region: CASSSEGDRVQPQHF. CDR3 in DNA: TGCGCCAGCAGCTCGGAAGGGGACAGGGTTCAGCCCCAGCATTTT.